This paragraph covers one T cell receptor (beta chain) sequence. The CDR3 totals 16 residues. J was trimmed by 4 bases and V by 10 bases; bases with no gene match: 18. Per the germline V gene, CDR1 is LNHDA and CDR2 is SQIVND (reference sequence). Assay used: immunoSEQ multiplex PCR; TCRdb lists only in-frame clones, some missing. Here the sample spans tens of thousands of clones, roughly nine tenths being singletons. This entry is derived from a study of blood T cell repertoires in COVID-19. This chain joins TRBV19 and TRBJ1-2, with 7 bases that match TRBD1. The TCR comes from a man aged 55 to 70 with acute or convalescent COVID-19. Sample: peripheral blood. The CDR3 sequence: CATSSRGGGGFYGYTF. The CDR3 DNA is TGTGCCACCTCGAGTAGGGGTGGAGGGGGCTTCTATGGCTACACCTTC.